The following is a TCR beta chain sequence with its context. The multiple sclerosis control group comprised treatment-naive patients with stable or active relapsing-remitting disease. This entry is derived from a study of CD8 T cells in Susac syndrome. Deletions cut 3 bases from V and 7 bases from J, with 10 bases between. The CDR3 totals 14 residues. The germline CDR1 and CDR2 sequences are MDHEN and SYDVKM. Reverse transcription of about 0.45 to 1 ug RNA was performed with random hexamers. TCRdb recomputed calls from the immunoSEQ multiplex PCR reads with MiXCR, one row per CDR3 protein. This sample yields about 150,000 distinct CDR3 sequences, of which approximately 93% are seen a single time; roughly 0.1% belongs to the top ten.

The genes are TRBV28 and TRBJ1-6, with no clear D. The sequenced sample was CD4+ T cells from PBMCs. This clonotype was obtained from a human donor with multiple sclerosis. As DNA, the CDR3 is TGTGCCAGCAGTTTGACCCAGTTCAATTCACCCCTCCACTTT. Amino acids: CASSLTQFNSPLHF.